This TCR beta chain emerged from a study of T cells after posttransplantation cyclophosphamide. The CDR3 has 13 amino acids. The germline V gene has CDR1 SEHNR and CDR2 FQNEAQ (reference sequence). V shed 4 bases and J 5 bases; nucleotides not matched to a gene: 2. Cyclophosphamide on days +3 and +4 followed busulfan-fludarabine conditioning and a marrow graft. The data were produced by immunoSEQ multiplex PCR, yet TCRdb's version contains in-frame clones alone and is incomplete. The table lists 7,500 to 10,000 clones, about four fifths of them singletons, with about 15% in the top ten. The gene calls are TRBV7-9 and TRBJ2-5; 9 bases are a match to TRBD2. Source: PBMCs, taken approximately 2,000 days after a stem cell transplant with posttransplant cyclophosphamide. This TCR was sampled from a female patient aged 40 to 50 who received an allogeneic stem cell transplant from a related donor, was CMV-positive, and had no GVHD. Some T cells may be the graft donor's. This CDR3 is CASSSRGGETQYF. CDR3 in DNA: TGTGCCAGCAGCTCGCGGGGGGGTGAGACCCAGTACTTC.